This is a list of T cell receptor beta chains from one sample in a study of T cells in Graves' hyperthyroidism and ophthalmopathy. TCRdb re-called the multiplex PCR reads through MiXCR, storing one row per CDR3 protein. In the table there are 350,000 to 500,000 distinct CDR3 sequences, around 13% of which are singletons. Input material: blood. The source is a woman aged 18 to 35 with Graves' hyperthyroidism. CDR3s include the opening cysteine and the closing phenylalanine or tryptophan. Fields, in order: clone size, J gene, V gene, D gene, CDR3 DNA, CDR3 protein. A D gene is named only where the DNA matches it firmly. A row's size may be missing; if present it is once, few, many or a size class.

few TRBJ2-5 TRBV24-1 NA TGTGCCACCAGTGATTCGGGGCCGGGGGAGACCCAGTACTTC CATSDSGPGETQYF
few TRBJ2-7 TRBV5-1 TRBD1 TGCGCCAGCAGCTTGGGACAGGGAGCGCCCTACGAGCAGTACTTC CASSLGQGAPYEQYF
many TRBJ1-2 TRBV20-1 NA TGCAGTGCTCTGCCCAACGACGGCTACACCTTC CSALPNDGYTF
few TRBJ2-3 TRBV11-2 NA TGTGCCTCCCTAACAGATACGCAGTATTTT CASLTDTQYF
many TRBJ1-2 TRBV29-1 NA TGCAGCGTTACGTTCGGGCGTCCCTTGGGGGACTATGGCTACACCTTC CSVTFGRPLGDYGYTF
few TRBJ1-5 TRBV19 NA TGTGCCAGTAGTATGGGAATTAGCAATCAGCCCCAGCATTTT CASSMGISNQPQHF
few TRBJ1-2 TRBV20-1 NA TGCAGTGCTAGAGATTACGCAGACTACACCTTC CSARDYADYTF
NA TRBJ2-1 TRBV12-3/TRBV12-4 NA TGTGCCAGCAGACCGGGACGGATGGGAAATGAGCAGTTCTTC CASRPGRMGNEQFF
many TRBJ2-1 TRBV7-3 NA TGTGCCAGCAGCTTAGCTCGAGACAATGAGCAGTTCTTC CASSLARDNEQFF
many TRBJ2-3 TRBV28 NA TGTGCCAGCAGTTTTGAGGGAGGGGGGATCGGAGATACGCAGTATTTT CASSFEGGGIGDTQYF
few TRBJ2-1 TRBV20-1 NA TGCAGTGCTCCCGGGACTTACTACAATGAGCAGTTCTTC CSAPGTYYNEQFF
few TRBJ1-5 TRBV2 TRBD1 TGTGCCAGCACCTTATGGGACAGTGTTAGCAATCAGCCCCAGCATTTT CASTLWDSVSNQPQHF
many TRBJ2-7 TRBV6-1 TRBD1 TGTGCCGTGTCGACAGGGACCTACGAGCAGTACTTC CAVSTGTYEQYF
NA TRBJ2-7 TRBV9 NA TGTGCCAGCAGCGTAACGTCGGTTGGTTACGAGCAGTACTTC CASSVTSVGYEQYF
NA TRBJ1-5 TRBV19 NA TGTGCCAGTAGCAGTGGTGGGGCCCGCAATCAGCCCCAGCATTTT CASSSGGARNQPQHF
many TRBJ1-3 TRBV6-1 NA TGTGCCAGCAGTGCCCGGAGGGGCTCTGGAAACACCATATATTTT CASSARRGSGNTIYF
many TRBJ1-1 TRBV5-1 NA TGCGCCAGCAGCTTGGGGGCAGTGAACACTGAAGCTTTCTTT CASSLGAVNTEAFF
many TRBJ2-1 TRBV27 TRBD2 TGTGCCAGCAGTTTTTTCTTGACTAGCGGATACAATGAGCAGTTCTTC CASSFFLTSGYNEQFF
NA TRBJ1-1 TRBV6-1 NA TGTGCCAGCAGCCGCCCAGGGGTTGAACCGAACACTGAAGCTTTCTTT CASSRPGVEPNTEAFF
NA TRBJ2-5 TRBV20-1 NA TGCAGTGCTAGGGCAGGGAAGGTGGTGACCCAGTACTTC CSARAGKVVTQYF
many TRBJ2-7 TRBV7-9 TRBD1 TGTGCCAGCAGCTTAAATCGGGCGGCAGGGGGCTCCTACGAGCAGTACTTC CASSLNRAAGGSYEQYF
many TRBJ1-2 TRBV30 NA TGTGCCTGGGGCCGCAGAACTAACTATGGCTACACCTTC CAWGRRTNYGYTF
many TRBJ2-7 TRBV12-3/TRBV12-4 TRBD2 TGTGCCAGCAGTTTCCTTTCCGGGACTAGCGGGAGCTCCTACGAGCAGTACTTC CASSFLSGTSGSSYEQYF
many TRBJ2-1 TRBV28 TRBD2 TGTGCCAGCAGTTTTGTAGCGGGAATCTACAATGAGCAGTTCTTC CASSFVAGIYNEQFF
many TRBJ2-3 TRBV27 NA TGTGCCAGCAGCCTTTATGCACCCGGGATCTCCACAGATACGCAGTATTTT CASSLYAPGISTDTQYF
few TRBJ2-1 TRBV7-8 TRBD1 TGTGCCAGCAGATACCGGGACAGGGGGCCCAATGAGCAGTTCTTC CASRYRDRGPNEQFF
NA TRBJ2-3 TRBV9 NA TGTGCCAGCAGCGTGACCTCGGGTGGCCTAGCCCCCCGGGTGAAGCAGTATTTT CASSVTSGGLAPRVKQYF
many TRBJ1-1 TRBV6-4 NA TGTGCCAGCAGTGACAGGGAGGGAACTGAAGCTTTCTTT CASSDREGTEAFF
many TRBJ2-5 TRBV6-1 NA TGTGCCAGCAGTGCGGGACGACAGAGGGCCCAGTACTTC CASSAGRQRAQYF
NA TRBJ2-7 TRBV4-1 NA TGCGCCAGCAGCCAAGAGGCCTCCTACGAGCAGTACTTC CASSQEASYEQYF